Below, 27 T cell receptor beta chains from the same sample are listed, as sequenced in a study of CD8 T cells in Susac syndrome. RNA amounts of about 0.5 to 1 ug underwent reverse transcription with random hexamers. Each CDR3 protein is one row after TCRdb ran MiXCR on the immunoSEQ multiplex PCR reads. The sample includes 150,000 to 180,000 distinct CDR3 sequences, nearly 97% of them seen just once. Sequences were obtained from CD8+ T cells from PBMCs. The source is a human donor with multiple sclerosis.

This sequence joins TRBV7-9 and TRBJ2-3, with 9 bases aligning to TRBD1. J lost 4 bases, V lost 5 bases, and 10 bases had no gene match. The CDR3 runs to 16 residues. Germline V gene lookup returns CDR1 SEHNR and CDR2 FQNEAQ (reference sequence). This CDR3 reads CASSIGQGPTPDTQYF. The CDR3 DNA sequence: TGTGCCAGCAGCATTGGACAGGGGCCGACCCCAGATACGCAGTATTTT.

A single count supports this clonotype. V and J are TRBV12-3 or TRBV12-4 and TRBJ1-6; D perhaps matches TRBD1 (6 bases). The CDR3 loop spans 15 amino acids. V was pared by 0 bases and J by 7 bases, with 10 bases between. CDR3 nucleotides: TGTGCCAGCAGTTTAGCCCCAAGGGGGAATTCACCCCTCCACTTT. Encoded protein: CASSLAPRGNSPLHF.

V gene TRBV15 combines with J gene TRBJ2-3; 7 positions agree with TRBD2. Germline V gene sequence: CDR1 LNHNV, CDR2 YYDKDF (reference sequence). The CDR3 consists of 13 residues. The V gene end was trimmed by 2 bases and the J gene end by 6 bases; junction bases not matched to a gene: 2. CDR3 nucleotides: TGTGCCACCAGCAGATATAGCGGGGATACGCAGTATTTT. This encodes CATSRYSGDTQYF.

The CDR3 here is CAKAAGTNEQFF. The CDR3 DNA reads as TGTGCCAAGGCCGCGGGGACCAATGAGCAGTTCTTC. The V and J genes are TRBV7-9 and TRBJ2-1, with D maybe TRBD2 (6 bases). Per the germline V gene, CDR1 is SEHNR and CDR2 is FQNEAQ (reference sequence). The V end lost 10 bases, the J end lost 6 bases, and 13 bases lay between the germline ends. The CDR3 runs 12 residues. The complete variable domain, with remaining parts taken from reference TRBV7-9 and TRBJ2-1, reads DTGVSQNPRHKITKRGQNVTFRCDPISEHNRLYWYRQTLGQGPEFLTYFQNEAQLEKSRLLSDRFSAERPKGSFSTLEIQRTEQGDSAMYLCAKAAGTNEQFFGPGTRLTVL.

This chain uses TRBV29-1 with TRBJ2-7; 8 bases align to TRBD1. The CDR3 contains 13 residues. J was trimmed by 1 base and V by 3 bases; bases with no gene match: 2. Germline-derived CDR1 and CDR2 are SQVTM and ANQGSEA. The CDR3 is CSVEDRESYEQYF. The CDR3 bases are TGCAGCGTTGAGGACAGGGAATCCTACGAGCAGTACTTC.

The V gene is TRBV19, the J gene TRBJ2-1, with D possibly being TRBD2 (5 bases). CDR1 is LNHDA and CDR2 is SQIVND in the germline V gene (reference sequence). The CDR3 has 16 amino acids. Trimming stripped 5 bases from V and 6 bases from J, with 20 bases between. The CDR3 sequence is CASSPVMGALGNEQFF. In nucleotides, the CDR3 is TGTGCCAGTAGTCCCGTTATGGGAGCACTGGGCAATGAGCAGTTCTTC.

J is TRBJ2-5 and V is TRBV5-6, with D perhaps matching TRBD2 (6 bases). This CDR3 is 14 amino acids long. The germline V gene has CDR1 SGHDT and CDR2 YYEEEE. Trimming removed 2 bases from V and 4 bases from J, with 12 bases in between. The CDR3 here is CASSFRGARETQYF. The CDR3 DNA reads TGTGCCAGCAGCTTCCGCGGGGCTCGAGAGACCCAGTACTTC.

This sequence joins TRBV9 and TRBJ2-5; 9 nucleotides match TRBD2. This CDR3 is 16 amino acids long. Germline CDR1 is SGDLS and CDR2 is YYNGEE. Trimming removed 1 base from V and 7 bases from J; junction bases left unmatched: 11. The CDR3 bases are TGTGCCAGCAGCGTATCGTTTAGCGGGGGTGTGGGGACCCAGTACTTC. This encodes CASSVSFSGGVGTQYF.

This clonotype was recorded a few times. J is TRBJ2-3 and V is TRBV6-1; D remains ambiguous. V lost 11 bases and J 4 bases, leaving 13 bases between the germline ends. CDR1 is MNHNS, CDR2 SASEGT, per germline. The CDR3 extends over 12 amino acids. This CDR3 reads CAAKGPADTQYF. In DNA, the CDR3 is TGTGCCGCCAAAGGCCCCGCAGATACGCAGTATTTT.

About this clonotype: Compared with germline, one end of the junction differs, possibly owing to a read error. The rearrangement links TRBV7-7 to TRBJ2-5; 8 nucleotides agree with TRBD1. The CDR3 runs to 16 residues. Per the germline V gene, CDR1 is SSHAT and CDR2 is FNYEAQ (reference sequence). CDR3 nucleotides: TGTGCTAGCAGCTTCTCGACAGGGGCTAGAGTAGAGACCCAGTACTTC. Translated: CASSFSTGARVETQYF.

The chain carries TRBV20-1 and TRBJ2-5; D tentatively fits TRBD1 or TRBD2 (5 bases each). CDR3 size: 11 residues. Trimming took off 3 bases at V and 5 bases at J, with 7 bases between the two ends. CDR1 and CDR2 (germline): DFQATT, SNEGSKA (reference sequence). This CDR3 reads CSASGAETQYF. CDR3 bases: TGCAGTGCTAGCGGGGCGGAGACCCAGTACTTC.

This clonotype has only one observation. The gene calls are TRBV29-1 and TRBJ2-2; D uncertain. Per the germline V gene, CDR1 is SQVTM and CDR2 is ANQGSEA. Between the trimmed V and J ends, which lost 7 bases and 7 bases, there was a span of 10 bases. The CDR3 consists of 11 residues. The CDR3 sequence: CSAPWDGELFF. Here the CDR3 DNA reads TGCAGCGCACCCTGGGACGGGGAGCTGTTTTTT.

The gene calls are TRBV14 and TRBJ2-3; D call uncertain. V lost 3 bases, J lost 2 bases, and 3 bases lay in between. The CDR3 length is 12 residues. CDR1 and CDR2 (germline): SGHDN, FVKESK. The CDR3: CASSHNTDTQYF. The CDR3 bases are TGTGCCAGCAGCCACAACACAGATACGCAGTATTTT.

The J gene is TRBJ2-6, the V gene TRBV3-1; D call uncertain. The CDR3 length is 14 residues. The germline CDR1 and CDR2 sequences are LGHDT and YNNKEL (reference sequence). V was clipped by 3 bases and J by 5 bases, with 8 bases between them. The CDR3 DNA sequence: TGTGCCAGCAGCCATGCCCCCTGGGCCAACGTCCTGACTTTC. Amino acids: CASSHAPWANVLTF.

This clonotype was seen just once. The chain uses TRBV18 and TRBJ2-1, with 15 bases fitting TRBD2. The CDR3 loop spans 17 amino acids. With V trimmed by 2 bases and J by 8 bases, 7 bases remained unmatched. Germline V gives CDR1 KGHSH, CDR2 LQKENI. CDR3 DNA: TGTGCCAGCTCACCAAGGACTAGCGGGGGGGCCAAGGATGAGCAGTTCTTC. Protein: CASSPRTSGGAKDEQFF.

This sequence joins TRBV25-1 and TRBJ1-2, with D tentatively TRBD1 (5 bases). This CDR3 is built from 19 residues. Trimming cost V 0 bases and J 4 bases, with 24 bases left between them. From germline, CDR1 is MGHDK and CDR2 SYGVNS. The CDR3 spells CASSEYEFADNRGGYGYTF. The DNA of the CDR3 is TGTGCCAGCAGTGAATATGAATTCGCCGACAACCGCGGGGGCTATGGCTACACCTTC.

J is TRBJ1-1 and V is TRBV27; a possible D gene is TRBD1 (6 bases). The CDR3 consists of 13 residues. Trimming left V 6 bases short and J 4 bases short, with 12 bases between. Per germline, CDR1 MNHEY and CDR2 SMNVEV (reference sequence). CDR3 nucleotides: TGTGCCAGCAGCTACAGGGAGAGCACTGAAGCTTTCTTT. Protein product: CASSYRESTEAFF.

V usage is TRBV20-1 and J usage is TRBJ1-5, with D maybe TRBD1 (6 bases). Germline V gives CDR1 DFQATT, CDR2 SNEGSKA (reference sequence). The CDR3 has 14 residues. The CDR3 sequence: CSHRGHRSNQPQHF. In nucleotides, the CDR3 is TGCAGCCACCGGGGACATCGAAGCAATCAGCCCCAGCATTTT.

The CDR3 coding sequence is TGTGCCAGCAGCCCGGAAGTGGCCTCCTACGAGCAGTACTTC. It translates to CASSPEVASYEQYF. This chain connects TRBV11-2 to TRBJ2-7; D gene ambiguous. Deletions cut 5 bases from V and 0 bases from J, with 11 bases between. The germline CDR1 and CDR2 sequences are SGHAT and FQNNGV. This CDR3 region has 14 residues. The entire variable domain, with the rest obtained from reference TRBV11-2 and TRBJ2-7, is as follows: EAGVAQSPRYKIIEKRQSVAFWCNPISGHATLYWYQQILGQGPKLLIQFQNNGVVDDSQLPKDRFSAERLKGVDSTLKIQPAKLEDSAVYLCASSPEVASYEQYFGPGTRLTVT.

The genes are TRBV23-1 and TRBJ2-7; unclear D gene. TRBV23-1 is noted as an ORF with a role that remains uncertain. The V gene lost 4 bases and the J gene lost 7 bases, with 17 bases spanning the gap. The CDR3 has 14 amino acids. The CDR3 DNA follows: TGCGCCAGCAGTCTCCCCCGTCCCCGGAAGGAGCAGTACGTC. The encoded protein is CASSLPRPRKEQYV.

The rearrangement uses TRBV20-1 and TRBJ2-1; 9 bases align to TRBD2. The CDR3 extends over 15 amino acids. Germline CDR1 is DFQATT and CDR2 is SNEGSKA (reference sequence). V shed 2 bases and J 4 bases; nucleotides not matched to a gene: 6. In nucleotides, the CDR3 is TGCAGTGCTAGATTGGCTAGCGGGGAATACAATGAGCAGTTCTTC. Amino acids: CSARLASGEYNEQFF.

The chain is built from TRBV24-1 and TRBJ2-1; the D gene is possibly TRBD2 (5 bases). The CDR3 is made up of 13 amino acids. The germline V and J ends were trimmed by 3 bases and 6 bases, with 8 bases remaining between them. Germline CDR1 reads KGHDR; CDR2 reads SFDVKD. The CDR3 bases are TGTGCCACCAGTGATACGGGATCCAATGAGCAGTTCTTC. Protein sequence: CATSDTGSNEQFF.

The chain links TRBV11-2 to TRBJ2-7; D remains unclear. V was pared by 6 bases and J by 6 bases, with 12 bases between. CDR1 is SGHAT, CDR2 FQNNGV, per germline. The CDR3 length is 12 residues. The CDR3, as DNA: TGTGCCAGCAGGTCATTCGGAACCGAGCAGTACGTC. Translating gives CASRSFGTEQYV.

The chain is built from TRBV6-5 and TRBJ2-7, with 8 nucleotides matching TRBD2. Germline V CDR1 and CDR2: MNHEY, SVGAGI. The trim removed 6 bases at V and 4 bases at J, leaving 8 bases unmatched. The CDR3 extends over 14 amino acids. As DNA, the CDR3 is TGTGCCAGCAGCCCCGGGAGGGATGAGTACGAGCAGTACTTC. Translating it yields CASSPGRDEYEQYF.

J is TRBJ1-1 and V is TRBV5-6; weak D call: TRBD1 (6 bases). The germline gives CDR1 SGHDT, CDR2 YYEEEE. V was clipped by 1 base and J by 3 bases, with 16 bases between them. The CDR3 contains 16 residues. For the CDR3, the DNA is TGTGCCAGCAGCTTGTCGACCAACAGGGTTTACACTGAAGCTTTCTTT. Encoded protein: CASSLSTNRVYTEAFF.

The gene calls are TRBV7-9 and TRBJ2-7; 7 positions agree with TRBD1. The CDR3 length is 14 residues. Per germline, CDR1 SEHNR and CDR2 FQNEAQ (reference sequence). Unmatched junction bases numbered 5, after V lost 3 bases and J lost 3 bases. The CDR3 loop is CASSFRDRSYEQYV. The CDR3 DNA is TGTGCCAGCAGCTTCAGGGACAGAAGCTACGAGCAGTACGTC.

The chain recombines TRBV13 with TRBJ2-3; the match to TRBD2 covers 8 bases. This CDR3 spans 15 amino acids. Germline V gene data show CDR1 as PRHDT and CDR2 as FYEKMQ (reference sequence). J lost 4 bases, V lost 6 bases, and 9 bases had no gene match. CDR3 residues: CASSPGGVNADTQYF. The CDR3 DNA reads as TGTGCCAGCAGTCCCGGGGGGGTTAATGCAGATACGCAGTATTTT. Using reference TRBV13 and TRBJ2-3 for the parts outside the CDR3, the full variable domain is AAGVIQSPRHLIKEKRETATLKCYPIPRHDTVYWYQQGPGQDPQFLISFYEKMQSDKGSIPDRFSAQQFSDYHSELNMSSLELGDSALYFCASSPGGVNADTQYFGPGTRLTVL.